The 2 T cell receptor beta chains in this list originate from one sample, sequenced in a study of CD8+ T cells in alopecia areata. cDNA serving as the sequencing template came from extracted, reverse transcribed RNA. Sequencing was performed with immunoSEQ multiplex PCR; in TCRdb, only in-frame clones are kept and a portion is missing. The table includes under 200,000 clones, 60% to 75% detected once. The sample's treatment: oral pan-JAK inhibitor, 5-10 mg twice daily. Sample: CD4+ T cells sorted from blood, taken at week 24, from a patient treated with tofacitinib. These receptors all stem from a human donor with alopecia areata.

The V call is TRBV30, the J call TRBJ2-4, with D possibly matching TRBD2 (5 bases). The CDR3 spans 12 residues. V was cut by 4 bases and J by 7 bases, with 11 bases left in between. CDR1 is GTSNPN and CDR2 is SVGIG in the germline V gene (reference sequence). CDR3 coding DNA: TGTGCCTGGACGAGGGAAGGGAACATTCAGTACTTC. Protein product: CAWTREGNIQYF.

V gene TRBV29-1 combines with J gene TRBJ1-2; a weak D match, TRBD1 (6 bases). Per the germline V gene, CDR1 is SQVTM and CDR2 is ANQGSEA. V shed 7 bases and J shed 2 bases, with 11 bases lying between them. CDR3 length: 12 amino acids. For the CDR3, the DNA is TGCAGCGCAGGGGACAACAACTATGGCTACACCTTC. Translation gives CSAGDNNYGYTF.